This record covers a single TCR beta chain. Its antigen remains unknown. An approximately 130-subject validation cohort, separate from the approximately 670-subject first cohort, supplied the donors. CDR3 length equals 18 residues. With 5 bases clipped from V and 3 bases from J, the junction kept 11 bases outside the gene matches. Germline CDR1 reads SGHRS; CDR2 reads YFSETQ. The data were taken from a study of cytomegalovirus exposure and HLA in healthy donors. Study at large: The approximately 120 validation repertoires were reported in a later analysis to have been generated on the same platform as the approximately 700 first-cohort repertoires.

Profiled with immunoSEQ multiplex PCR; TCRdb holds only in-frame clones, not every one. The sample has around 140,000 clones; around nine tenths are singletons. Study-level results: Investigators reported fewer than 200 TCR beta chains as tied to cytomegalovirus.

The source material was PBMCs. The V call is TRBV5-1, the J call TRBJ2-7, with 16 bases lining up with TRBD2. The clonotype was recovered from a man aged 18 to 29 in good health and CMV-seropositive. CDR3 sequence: CASRDPGLAGGNYYEQYF. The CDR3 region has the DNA TGCGCCAGCAGAGACCCGGGACTAGCGGGGGGGAACTACTACGAGCAGTACTTC.